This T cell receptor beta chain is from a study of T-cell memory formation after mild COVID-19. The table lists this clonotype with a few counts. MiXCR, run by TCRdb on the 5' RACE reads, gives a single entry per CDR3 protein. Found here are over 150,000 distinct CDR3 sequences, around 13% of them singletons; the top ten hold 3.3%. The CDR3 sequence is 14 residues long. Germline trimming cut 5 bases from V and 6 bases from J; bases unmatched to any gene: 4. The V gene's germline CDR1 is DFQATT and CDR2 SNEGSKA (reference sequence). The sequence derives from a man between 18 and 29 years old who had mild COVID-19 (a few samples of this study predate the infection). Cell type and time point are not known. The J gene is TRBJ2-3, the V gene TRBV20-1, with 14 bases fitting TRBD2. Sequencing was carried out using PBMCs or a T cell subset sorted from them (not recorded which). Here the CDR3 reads CSAGLAGGRDTQYF. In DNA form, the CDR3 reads TGCAGTGCTGGACTAGCGGGGGGTAGGGATACGCAGTATTTT.